The rows below give T cell receptor beta chains drawn from one sample of a study of cytomegalovirus exposure and HLA in healthy donors. Clones were sequenced by immunoSEQ multiplex PCR, and TCRdb holds only the in-frame ones, with some missing. The sample includes about 130,000 clones, approximately 85% of them seen just once. Source material: PBMCs. The receptors were sampled from a male donor in good health and CMV-seropositive. The CDR3 runs from the conserved cysteine through the conserved F or W. Fields, in order: D gene, J gene, clone size, V gene, CDR3 DNA, CDR3 protein. A D gene is named only where the DNA matches it firmly. Rows may omit the clone size; those that give it use once, few, many or a size class.

-	TRBJ1-5	-	TRBV30	TGTGCCTGGAGTGTTGCGACAGGTAATCAGCCCCAGCATTTT	CAWSVATGNQPQHF
-	TRBJ2-4	-	TRBV27	TGTGCCAGCTCCGTTAACCAACGAGAGTTAGCCAAAAACATTCAGTACTTC	CASSVNQRELAKNIQYF
-	TRBJ2-5	-	TRBV7-3	TGTGCCAGCAGCCTAGCCTGGGGGGAAGAGACCCAGTACTTC	CASSLAWGEETQYF
-	TRBJ2-1	-	TRBV2	TGTGCCAGCAGTGAAGCGGAGCTTTCCTCCTACAATGAGCAGTTCTTC	CASSEAELSSYNEQFF
TRBD2	TRBJ2-1	once	TRBV28	TGTGCCAGCAGTTCCCGCGGGAGCTCCTACAATGAGCAGTTCTTC	CASSSRGSSYNEQFF
TRBD1	TRBJ2-4	-	TRBV6-6	TGTGCCAGCAGGGAACGGGACAGGTCAAAAAACATTCAGTACTTC	CASRERDRSKNIQYF
TRBD1	TRBJ1-3	-	TRBV28	TGTGCCAGCAGTCCTTTCGGGACAGGGAGATACACCATATATTTT	CASSPFGTGRYTIYF
TRBD2	TRBJ2-1	few	TRBV5-1	TGCGCCAGCAGTTTTGGCGGGAGTCTGAATGAGCAGTTCTTC	CASSFGGSLNEQFF
-	TRBJ1-2	few	TRBV4-3	TGCGCCAGCAGCCACCTACCGGAGGGAGACTTCGCTAACTATGGCTACACCTTC	CASSHLPEGDFANYGYTF
TRBD2	TRBJ2-1	-	TRBV30	TGTGCCTCCCCGCTGCGAGCGGGAGAAGAGCAGTTCTTC	CASPLRAGEEQFF
-	TRBJ1-6	-	TRBV28	TGTGCCAGCAGTCCCCCCCCCGGACTTTTGGATAATTCACCCCTCCACTTT	CASSPPPGLLDNSPLHF
-	TRBJ2-1	-	TRBV10-1	TGCGCCAGCAGTGAGTCGGCCGGGGATGAGCAGTTCTTC	CASSESAGDEQFF
TRBD2	TRBJ2-1	-	TRBV9	TGTGCCAGCAGCGTGACTAGCGGTTACTCCTACAATGAGCAGTTCTTC	CASSVTSGYSYNEQFF
TRBD1	TRBJ2-1	once	TRBV6-5	TGTGCCAGCAGTTACCTCGCCCAGGGGGCACGCAATGAGCAGTTCTTC	CASSYLAQGARNEQFF
-	TRBJ2-1	-	TRBV14	TGTGCCAGCAGCCCCCTAACGCTTTACAATGAGCAGTTCTTC	CASSPLTLYNEQFF
-	TRBJ2-2	-	TRBV7-7	TGTGCTAGCAGCTTAGATTTAGCGCCCGGGGAGCTGTTTTTT	CASSLDLAPGELFF
TRBD1	TRBJ1-4	few	TRBV27	TGTGCCAGCAGTTTCAGGGGGCGGGAGGAAAAACTGTTTTTT	CASSFRGREEKLFF
TRBD2	TRBJ2-7	-	TRBV14	TGTGCCAGCAGCCAAGATCCTAGCGGGAGGGTCTACGAGCAGTACTTC	CASSQDPSGRVYEQYF